These 5 T cell receptor beta chains came from one sample sequenced in a study of blood T cells in healthy people across ages. Using a J-beta primer mix together with a sample-barcoded 5' primer, a second PCR was run for about 6 to 11 cycles. TCRdb recomputed calls from the 5' RACE reads with MiXCR, one row per CDR3 protein. The profile covers hundreds of thousands of distinct CDR3 sequences, with more than 20% appearing a single time and 3.6% taken by the ten largest. What was sequenced was blood. Every receptor here comes from an older man in good health.

This clonotype has just a few counts. The gene calls are TRBV18 and TRBJ2-7; the match to TRBD2 covers 8 bases. The CDR3 has 14 amino acids. V lost 0 bases, J lost 4 bases, and 2 bases stayed unmatched. Germline CDR1 KGHSH, CDR2 LQKENI. The CDR3 region is CASSPPGGRYEQYF. The CDR3 DNA sequence: TGTGCCAGCTCACCACCTGGCGGGAGGTACGAGCAGTACTTC.

This clonotype was recorded many times. The chain couples TRBV6-5 to TRBJ1-4; weak D call: TRBD1 (5 bases). This CDR3 is built from 14 residues. Trimming took 6 bases from V and 7 from J, leaving 15 bases between them. Germline V lookup: CDR1 MNHEY, CDR2 SVGAGI. CDR3 sequence (DNA): TGTGCCAGCAGAAACGGGGGAGGGTCTGAAAAACTGTTTTTT. It yields the protein CASRNGGGSEKLFF.

The sample holds a few counts of this clonotype. The genes are TRBV28 and TRBJ1-5; 8 bases agree with TRBD1. The germline gives CDR1 MDHEN, CDR2 SYDVKM. Trimming cost V 6 bases and J 6 bases; bases outside gene matches: 7. This CDR3 spans 14 amino acids. The CDR3 DNA reads as TGTGCCAGCAGCGCTGGACAGGGAATTCAGCCCCAGCATTTT. Its protein product is CASSAGQGIQPQHF.

This sequence joins TRBV29-1 and TRBJ1-5, with D unclear. The end of the DNA is better explained by TRBJ2-3, so the J call may be wrong. Germline values: CDR1 SQVTM, CDR2 ANQGSEA. The CDR3 is made up of 12 amino acids. Here the CDR3 reads CSAAHADQPQYF. CDR3 nucleotides: TGCAGCGCCGCCCATGCGGATCAGCCCCAGTATTTT.

The V call is TRBV5-1, the J call TRBJ2-7; 9 bases are a match to TRBD1. The J segment lost 4 bases and the V segment lost 9 bases, leaving 8 bases of the junction unmatched. The CDR3 length is 13 residues. The germline V gene encodes CDR1 SGHRS and CDR2 YFSETQ. This CDR3 reads CAIGRDRVYEQYF. As DNA, the CDR3 is TGCGCCATAGGCCGGGACAGGGTTTACGAGCAGTACTTC. Filled out from reference TRBV5-1 and TRBJ2-7, the complete variable domain reads KAGVTQTPRYLIKTRGQQVTLSCSPISGHRSVSWYQQTPGQGLQFLFEYFSETQRNKGNFPGRFSGRQFSNSRSEMNVSTLELGDSALYLCAIGRDRVYEQYFGPGTRLTVT.